This T cell receptor (beta chain) originates from a study of T cell responses to AZD1222 COVID-19 vaccine. About the research overall: Recipients boosted at about 4 weeks or about 12 weeks are pooled. Study-wide findings and caveats: The study identified only six AZD1222 recipients as seropositive at baseline.

V was clipped by 5 bases and J by 4 bases, with 11 bases between them. Germline CDR1 MNHEY, CDR2 SMNVEV (reference sequence). The CDR3 totals 14 residues. About this clone itself: What it recognizes is unknown.

Assay: immunoSEQ multiplex PCR; the TCRdb copy retains only in-frame clones and omits some. The data contain fewer than 150,000 clones, over 85% of them seen just once; the ten biggest clones take up roughly 0.91%. The chain recombines TRBV27 with TRBJ2-2; D is possibly TRBD1 (6 bases). This TCR came from an adult in good health. Sequences were derived from peripheral blood, sampled on day 0 of AZD1222 vaccination. DNA of the CDR3: TGTGCCAGCAGTCCGGGACATATCACCGGGGAGCTGTTTTTT. Protein sequence: CASSPGHITGELFF.